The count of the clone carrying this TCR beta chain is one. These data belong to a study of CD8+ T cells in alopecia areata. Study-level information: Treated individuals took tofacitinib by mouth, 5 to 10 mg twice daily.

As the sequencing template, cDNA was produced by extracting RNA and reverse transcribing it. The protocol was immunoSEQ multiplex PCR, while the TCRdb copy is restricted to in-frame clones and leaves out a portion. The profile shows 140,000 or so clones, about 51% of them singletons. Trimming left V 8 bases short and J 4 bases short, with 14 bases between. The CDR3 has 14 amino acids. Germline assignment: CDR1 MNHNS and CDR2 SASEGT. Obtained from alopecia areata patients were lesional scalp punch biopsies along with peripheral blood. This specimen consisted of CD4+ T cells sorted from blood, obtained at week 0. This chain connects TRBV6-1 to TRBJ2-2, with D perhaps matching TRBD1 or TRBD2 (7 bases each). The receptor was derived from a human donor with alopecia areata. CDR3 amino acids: CASETGRGTGELFF. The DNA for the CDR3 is TGTGCCAGCGAGACAGGGAGGGGCACCGGGGAGCTGTTTTTT.